Given below is one TCR beta chain in context. This record belongs to a study of blood T cells in healthy people across ages. PCR was performed a second time for about 7 to 12 cycles using a sample-barcoded 5' primer and a J-beta primer mix. A template-switch adaptor with 12 random nucleotides tagged each cDNA molecule. TCRdb re-called the 5' RACE reads through MiXCR, storing one row per CDR3 protein. The data contain about 590,000 distinct CDR3 sequences, 25% to 35% of them seen just once; the ten biggest clones take up 15% to 17%. The ends were cut back, 3 bases at V and 8 bases at J, with 8 bases in the middle. Germline CDR1 DFQATT, CDR2 SNEGSKA (reference sequence). The CDR3 runs to 12 residues.

The TCR was taken from an elderly woman in good health. The genes are TRBV20-1 and TRBJ1-6; no clear D gene. Input material: blood. The CDR3 loop is CSASDADSPLHF. The CDR3 DNA reads TGCAGTGCTAGTGACGCAGATTCACCCCTCCACTTT.